What follows are 22 T cell receptor beta chains derived from one specimen sequenced in a study of blood T cell repertoires in COVID-19. The protocol was immunoSEQ multiplex PCR, while the TCRdb copy is restricted to in-frame clones and leaves out a portion. The table lists under 200,000 clones, about 83% of them singletons. Sequenced: peripheral blood. All receptors derive from a man in his forties who had recovered from COVID-19.

The CDR3 bases are TGCGCCAGCAGCCAAGATCTTCGGAGCGGGGGGGCGCGGGTGACCCAGTACTTC. This encodes CASSQDLRSGGARVTQYF. The J gene is TRBJ2-5, the V gene TRBV4-1, with 10 positions matching TRBD2. The CDR3 runs to 18 residues. Per the germline V gene, CDR1 is MGHRA and CDR2 is YSYEKL. J was trimmed by 7 bases and V by 0 bases; bases with no gene match: 14.

CDR3 region: CASSLSGGDEQFF. The DNA for the CDR3 is TGTGCCAGCAGCTTGTCTGGGGGCGATGAGCAGTTCTTC. The chain couples TRBV11-2 to TRBJ2-1; perhaps TRBD1 as D (6 bases). CDR1 is SGHAT and CDR2 is FQNNGV in the germline V gene. The CDR3 is 13 amino acids. The ends were cut back, 3 bases at V and 8 bases at J, with 11 bases in the middle. Variable domain in full (rest from reference TRBV11-2 and TRBJ2-1): EAGVAQSPRYKIIEKRQSVAFWCNPISGHATLYWYQQILGQGPKLLIQFQNNGVVDDSQLPKDRFSAERLKGVDSTLKIQPAKLEDSAVYLCASSLSGGDEQFFGPGTRLTVL.

CDR3 sequence reads: CASSPREAPFSGNTIYF. The CDR3 DNA reads TGTGCCAGCAGCCCCCGGGAGGCACCGTTCTCTGGAAACACCATATATTTT. The gene calls are TRBV7-8 and TRBJ1-3; D is undetermined. This CDR3 spans 17 amino acids. In germline, CDR1 is SGHVS, CDR2 FQNEAQ. V was clipped by 5 bases and J by 0 bases, with 17 bases between them.

This clone has just one count. This chain joins TRBV29-1 and TRBJ2-1, with a weak D call TRBD1 (5 bases). Germline assignment: CDR1 SQVTM and CDR2 ANQGSEA. Deletions cut 2 bases from V and 4 bases from J, with 12 bases between. The CDR3 extends over 14 amino acids. The CDR3 reads CSVERGLEYNEQFF. CDR3 nucleotides: TGCAGCGTTGAAAGGGGCCTAGAGTACAATGAGCAGTTCTTC.

The chain employs TRBV5-5 and TRBJ2-7, with a weak D call TRBD2 (5 bases). Trimming took 1 base from V and 6 from J, leaving 23 bases between them. Germline CDR1 SGHKS, CDR2 YYEKEE (reference sequence). The length of the CDR3 is 17 residues. The CDR3 bases are TGTGCCAGCAGCTTGAATCGACCCATTGTAGAGAGGGCCGAGCAGTACTTC. Its protein product is CASSLNRPIVERAEQYF.

The V call is TRBV7-3, the J call TRBJ2-2; 10 nucleotides match TRBD2. This CDR3 has 15 amino acids. CDR1 is SGHTA and CDR2 is FQGTGA in the germline V gene. V lost 3 bases to trimming and J lost 5 bases; unmatched junction nucleotides: 3. The CDR3 sequence is CASSFLAGETGELFF. CDR3 DNA sequence: TGTGCCAGCAGCTTTCTAGCGGGGGAGACCGGGGAGCTGTTTTTT.

The chain is built from TRBV10-3 and TRBJ1-1, with D perhaps matching TRBD1 (6 bases). The V end was cut by 10 bases, the J end by 4 bases, with 16 bases between. The CDR3 covers 13 residues. Looked up from germline, CDR1 is ENHRY and CDR2 is SYGVKD. CDR3 loop: CATRSEGGTEAFF. DNA of the CDR3: TGTGCCACGCGATCGGAAGGGGGCACTGAAGCTTTCTTT.

The chain links TRBV29-1 to TRBJ2-2; D perhaps matches TRBD1 (6 bases). V was cut by 6 bases and J by 0 bases, with 14 bases left in between. CDR1 and CDR2 (germline): SQVTM, ANQGSEA. This CDR3 has 15 residues. The CDR3: CSVSRGHANTGELFF. As DNA, the CDR3 is TGCAGCGTCTCCAGGGGCCATGCGAACACCGGGGAGCTGTTTTTT.

The chain has TRBV6-2 or TRBV6-3 and TRBJ1-1, with TRBD1 as a possible D gene (5 bases). The CDR3 is 14 amino acids. The V end lost 6 bases, the J end lost 1 base, and 12 bases lay between the germline ends. Germline assignment: CDR1 MNHEY and CDR2 SVGEGT. The CDR3 DNA follows: TGTGCCAGCAGCCACCGGGGGTCGAACACTGAAGCTTTCTTT. Translated, it gives CASSHRGSNTEAFF.

The chain joins TRBV27 to TRBJ2-5; 10 nucleotides line up with TRBD1. The CDR3 extends over 17 amino acids. Per the germline V gene, CDR1 is MNHEY and CDR2 is SMNVEV (reference sequence). V shed 1 base, J shed 1 base, and the junction held 6 bases outside the gene matches. As DNA, the CDR3 is TGTGCCAGCAGTTTATATTGGGACAGGGGATTCCAAGAGACCCAGTACTTC. Protein: CASSLYWDRGFQETQYF.

This chain joins TRBV21-1 and TRBJ2-1; TRBD2 is the table's D call, not checked against the DNA. TRBV21-1 is recorded as a pseudogene. The CDR3 is made up of 16 amino acids. The CDR3 region has the DNA TGTGCCAGCAGCAAAGGACGGCGGCGGGTTGGCAATGAGCAGTTCTTC. This codes for CASSKGRRRVGNEQFF.

This chain uses TRBV19 with TRBJ2-2; 8 nucleotides align to TRBD2. The CDR3 totals 13 residues. CDR1 and CDR2 from the germline V gene are LNHDA and SQIVND (reference sequence). The chain's CDR3 is CASGTPNTGELFF. Written as DNA, the CDR3 is TGTGCTAGCGGGACACCGAACACCGGGGAGCTGTTTTTT. Together with reference TRBV19 and TRBJ2-2, the CDR3 gives the full variable domain: DGGITQSPKYLFRKEGQNVTLSCEQNLNHDAMYWYRQDPGQGLRLIYYSQIVNDFQKGDIAEGYSVSREKKESFPLTVTSAQKNPTAFYLCASGTPNTGELFFGEGSRLTVL.

This chain joins TRBV7-2 and TRBJ1-1, with D hard to call. V lost 5 bases and J lost 1, with 8 bases in between. The germline V gene encodes CDR1 SGHTA and CDR2 FQGNSA. CDR3 length equals 13 residues. The CDR3 sequence is CASSAEGNTEAFF. CDR3 coding DNA: TGTGCCAGCAGCGCCGAGGGGAACACTGAAGCTTTCTTT.

This chain uses TRBV6-4 with TRBJ2-5; TRBD2 agrees at 8 bases. The CDR3 totals 14 residues. The junction had 5 bases not matched to a gene; V was cut back by 3 bases and J by 5 bases. The germline V gene has CDR1 MRHNA and CDR2 SNTAGT. This CDR3 is CASSEGGTSETQYF. As DNA, the CDR3 is TGTGCCAGCAGTGAAGGCGGGACTAGTGAGACCCAGTACTTC.

This clone was recorded only once. The CDR3 DNA reads TGTGCCAGCAGTGAACCGGGGGGCGGGAACAACTACGAGCAGTACTTC. Its protein is CASSEPGGGNNYEQYF. The chain couples TRBV6-1 to TRBJ2-7; D perhaps matches TRBD2 (7 bases). V dropped 2 bases and J dropped 3 bases, with 17 bases sitting between them. Germline loops: CDR1 MNHNS, CDR2 SASEGT. The CDR3 is made up of 16 amino acids.

The chain recombines TRBV18 with TRBJ2-5; 7 bases line up with TRBD1. The CDR3 length is 13 residues. The germline V gene encodes CDR1 KGHSH and CDR2 LQKENI. The ends lost 2 bases at V and 5 bases at J; junction bases unmatched: 2. The CDR3 bases are TGTGCCAGCTCACCAAGGGGGCTCGAGACCCAGTACTTC. Its protein product is CASSPRGLETQYF.

This chain links TRBV3-1 (or the pseudogene TRBV3-2) with TRBJ2-4; TRBD2 might be the D (6 bases). The CDR3 has 17 amino acids. Germline values: CDR1 LGHDT, CDR2 YNNKEL (reference sequence). The ends were cut back, 3 bases at V and 0 bases at J, with 15 bases in the middle. The CDR3 sequence is CASSHRVAELAKNIQYF. CDR3 sequence (DNA): TGTGCCAGCAGCCATAGGGTAGCGGAGTTAGCCAAAAACATTCAGTACTTC.

This clone has just one count. The rearrangement uses TRBV14 and TRBJ2-7; D possibly corresponds to TRBD2 (6 bases). Trimming removed 3 bases at V and 4 bases at J, with 7 bases between. This CDR3 region has 12 residues. Germline V lookup: CDR1 SGHDN, CDR2 FVKESK. The CDR3 spells CASSQRGYEQYF. CDR3 bases: TGTGCCAGCAGCCAGCGGGGTTACGAGCAGTACTTC.

In DNA, the CDR3 is TGCGCCAGCAGCCCGCAAACTCCGGGGGGCCTACGGTCCTACGAGCAGTACTTC. Encoded protein: CASSPQTPGGLRSYEQYF. This sequence joins TRBV5-1 and TRBJ2-7; weak D call: TRBD2 (7 bases). CDR1 is SGHRS, CDR2 YFSETQ, per germline. CDR3 length: 18 residues. V was shortened by 4 bases and J by 1 base, with 24 bases between the two germline ends.

Points on this clone: This same CDR3 is encoded by further DNA sequences in the sample. J is TRBJ2-3 and V is TRBV9; TRBD1 might be the D (6 bases). V was trimmed by 2 bases and J by 0 bases, leaving 13 bases between them. The germline CDR1 and CDR2 sequences are SGDLS and YYNGEE. The CDR3 totals 16 residues. DNA of the CDR3: TGTGCCAGCAGCGTTGAAGGGGGTTCAAGCACAGATACGCAGTATTTT. Protein product: CASSVEGGSSTDTQYF.

This chain joins TRBV11-2 and TRBJ2-1, with 9 bases that match TRBD2. V shed 5 bases and J 7 bases; nucleotides not matched to a gene: 9. The CDR3 totals 15 residues. Germline values: CDR1 SGHAT, CDR2 FQNNGV. This CDR3 is CASSPGLASWNEQFF. CDR3 nucleotides: TGTGCCAGCAGCCCCGGACTAGCGAGTTGGAATGAGCAGTTCTTC.

The chain couples TRBV6-5 to TRBJ2-3, with a tentative D call TRBD2 (5 bases). The CDR3 length is 14 residues. Trimming shortened V by 5 bases and J by 4 bases, and 13 bases separated the two germline ends. The germline V gene encodes CDR1 MNHEY and CDR2 SVGAGI. The CDR3 loop is CASSPPGMADTQYF. CDR3 DNA: TGTGCCAGCAGTCCTCCGGGAATGGCAGATACGCAGTATTTT.